A single T cell receptor (beta chain) is shown here with its context. V was cut by 2 bases and J by 0 bases, with 19 bases left in between. Germline CDR1 reads MNHNS; CDR2 reads SASEGT. CDR3 length: 18 residues. Original analysis: It was from reference gene primer amplification that nucleated cell counts were estimated. Produced via immunoSEQ multiplex PCR; TCRdb's table is partial and in-frame only. Clone size and V and J calls were adopted from that table, with D and trimming inferred from the DNA. The table records roughly 30,000 clones, around 82% of them present only once. These data originate in a study of blood T cell repertoires in COVID-19. In the study overall: Both acute and convalescent COVID-19 samples were obtained from the United States, Italy and Spain.

This TCR was recovered from a man older than 75 with active COVID-19. The V gene is TRBV6-1, the J gene TRBJ1-2; perhaps TRBD1 as D (6 bases). Sample: peripheral blood. The CDR3 nucleotides read TGTGCCAGCAGTGAATACGGGGGGGGCAGCTACACTAACTATGGCTACACCTTC. It yields the protein CASSEYGGGSYTNYGYTF.